This TCR beta chain was observed in a study of CD8+ T cells in alopecia areata. Whole-study context: Tofacitinib administration persisted for 6 to 18 months, succeeded by 6 months off drug. Study-wide results and limits: Clonality in lesional scalp, especially alopecia totalis/universalis, exceeded that of normal scalp.

This clone was counted between two and nine times. The target antigen is unknown. Trimming stripped 3 bases from V and 5 bases from J, with 17 bases between. CDR3 size: 16 residues. Germline values: CDR1 LNHNV, CDR2 YYDKDF (reference sequence). Investigators isolated RNA and reverse transcribed it into cDNA to act as the sequencing template. TCRdb's copy holds only in-frame clones and misses some; the assay was immunoSEQ multiplex PCR. In the table there are approximately 66,000 clones, 55% to 75% of which are singletons. From PBMCs, CD4+ and CD8+ T cells were sorted. The specimen comprised CD8+ T cells sorted from blood, sampled at week 0. The receptor was derived from a human donor with alopecia areata. The V gene is TRBV15, the J gene TRBJ2-1; D might be TRBD2 (6 bases). In nucleotides, the CDR3 is TGTGCCACCAGCAGGGATTTCCGGGACTTTGACAATGAGCAGTTCTTC. The encoded protein is CATSRDFRDFDNEQFF.